The TCR beta chain described here comes from a study of metastatic and nonmetastatic thyroid tumors. Study as a whole: Comparative analysis of repertoires was undertaken across blood and tumor or nodule tissue obtained from malignant and benign thyroid patients.

General study points: It was reported that TCR beta diversity was significantly higher in malignant thyroid tumors than benign nodules, in blood and tumor.

Between the trimmed V and J ends, which lost 0 bases and 8 bases, there was a span of 12 bases. From germline, CDR1 is SGHRS and CDR2 YFSETQ. CDR3 length: 14 amino acids. Authors' methods: It was from CDR3 differences across clinicopathological groups that a distant-metastasis classifier for papillary thyroid cancer was built. TCRdb re-processed the PCR reads through MiXCR. The V and J calls and clone size are TCRdb's, not the authors'. Altogether around 18,000 clones are present, 34% being singletons, with the ten largest covering more than 15%. There were no patients who had received any treatment before thyroid surgery. By frequency in the sample, this clone is medium-sized. Its antigen remains unidentified.

The clonotype was recovered from a female donor with papillary thyroid cancer or a benign thyroid nodule (not recorded which). Some clones in this sample may be carry-over from other donors' samples. The chain couples TRBV5-1 to TRBJ2-1, with D possibly matching TRBD2 (6 bases). Sample: tumor tissue. CDR3 nucleotide sequence: TGCGCCAGCAGCTTGGAGGACTATTCCGATGAGCAGTTCTTC. Its protein is CASSLEDYSDEQFF.